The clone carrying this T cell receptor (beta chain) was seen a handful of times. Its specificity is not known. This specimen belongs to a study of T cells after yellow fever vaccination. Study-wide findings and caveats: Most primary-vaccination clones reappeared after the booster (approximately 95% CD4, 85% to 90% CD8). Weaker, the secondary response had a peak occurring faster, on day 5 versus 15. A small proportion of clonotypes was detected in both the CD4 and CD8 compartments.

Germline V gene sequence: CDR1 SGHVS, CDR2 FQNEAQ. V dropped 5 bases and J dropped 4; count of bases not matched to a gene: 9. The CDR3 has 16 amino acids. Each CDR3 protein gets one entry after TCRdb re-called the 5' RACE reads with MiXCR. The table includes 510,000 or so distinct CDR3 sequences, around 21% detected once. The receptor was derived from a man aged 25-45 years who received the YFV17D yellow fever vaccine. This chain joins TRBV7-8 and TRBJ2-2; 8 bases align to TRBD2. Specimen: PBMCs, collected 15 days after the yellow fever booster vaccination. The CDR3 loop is CASSATSGSVTGELFF. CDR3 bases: TGTGCCAGCAGCGCCACTAGCGGTTCGGTCACCGGGGAGCTGTTTTTT.